This TCR beta chain was observed in a study of spatial heterogeneity in lung cancer. The sample's time point: sample taken at primary tumor resection. This clonotype was found a few times. Its target is unknown. TCRdb independently ran MiXCR on the 5' RACE reads; one entry per CDR3 protein. The data hold roughly 19,000 distinct CDR3 sequences, with roughly 5.7% observed a single time. Study-level results: How many expanded intratumoral alpha and beta TCRs were present tracked the tumor mutation count, which was a count of nonsynonymous mutations.

This receptor was obtained from a female donor with early-stage non-small cell lung cancer. The specimen comprised lung tumor tissue, sampled at surgery.

The CDR3 is CASSQPGHLYEQYF. As DNA, the CDR3 is TGTGCCAGCAGTCAACCGGGACACCTCTACGAGCAGTACTTC. The chain uses TRBV28 and TRBJ2-7; a possible D gene is TRBD1 (6 bases). CDR3 length equals 14 residues. CDR1 MDHEN and CDR2 SYDVKM come from the germline V gene. Trimming left V 5 bases short and J 3 bases short, with 14 bases between.